These 22 T cell receptor beta chains were sequenced from one sample in a study of T cell responses to AZD1222 COVID-19 vaccine. Sequenced by immunoSEQ multiplex PCR; TCRdb stores in-frame clones only, minus some. The data hold about 120,000 clones, with 88% observed a single time. The source material was peripheral blood, sampled 28 days after the second AZD1222 dose. These receptor sequences come from an adult who received the AZD1222 COVID-19 vaccine.

CDR3 protein: CASSLLLAGPAYEQYF. DNA for the CDR3: TGTGCCAGTAGTCTACTATTAGCGGGACCAGCCTACGAGCAGTACTTC. The rearrangement links TRBV19 to TRBJ2-7; 8 bases match TRBD2. In germline, CDR1 is LNHDA, CDR2 SQIVND (reference sequence). With 5 bases clipped from V and 2 bases from J, the junction kept 11 bases outside the gene matches. This CDR3 is 16 amino acids long.

V gene TRBV6-6 combines with J gene TRBJ2-1; D gene unclear. V was clipped by 6 bases and J by 6 bases, with 9 bases between them. The germline V gene encodes CDR1 MNHNY and CDR2 SVGAGI (reference sequence). The CDR3 totals 12 residues. CDR3: CASSRVVNEQFF. CDR3 DNA: TGTGCCAGCAGCCGAGTGGTCAATGAGCAGTTCTTC.

The chain employs TRBV27 and TRBJ1-1, with a possible D match to TRBD1 (6 bases). V gave up 5 bases and J gave up 4 bases, with 11 bases separating them. In germline, CDR1 is MNHEY, CDR2 SMNVEV (reference sequence). This CDR3 is built from 13 residues. The chain's CDR3 is CASSEQGPTEAFF. As DNA, the CDR3 is TGTGCCAGCAGTGAACAGGGTCCCACTGAAGCTTTCTTT.

The genes are TRBV9 and TRBJ1-5; D remains ambiguous. The CDR3 loop spans 13 amino acids. Germline V gives CDR1 SGDLS, CDR2 YYNGEE. The V end lost 2 bases, the J end lost 13 bases, and 16 bases lay between the germline ends. The CDR3 reads CASSVDGAGPQHF. The CDR3 DNA reads TGTGCCAGCAGCGTGGACGGCGCTGGCCCTCAGCATTTT.

The chain couples TRBV4-3 to TRBJ1-1, with no clear D. Trimming took 4 bases from V and 1 from J, leaving 13 bases between them. This CDR3 is 15 amino acids long. Looked up from germline, CDR1 is LGHNA and CDR2 is YSLEER. The CDR3 loop is CASSRIPTENTEAFF. The CDR3 DNA is TGCGCCAGCAGCCGAATCCCGACGGAGAACACTGAAGCTTTCTTT.

In DNA form, the CDR3 reads TGTGCCAGCAGCGTAGCCTCGGGAGTGGCCACCGGGGAGCTGTTTTTT. Its protein product is CASSVASGVATGELFF. The genes are TRBV9 and TRBJ2-2, with D possibly TRBD2 on 6 matching bases. V shed 0 bases and J shed 4 bases, with 13 bases lying between them. Germline V CDR1 and CDR2: SGDLS, YYNGEE. This CDR3 contains 16 residues.

To note about this clone: The junction shows a germline mismatch at one end, possibly a read error. The V gene is TRBV7-7, the J gene TRBJ2-5; possible D gene TRBD2, 6 bases. The CDR3 length is 16 residues. Germline lookup yields CDR1 SSHAT and CDR2 FNYEAQ (reference sequence). This CDR3 reads CASSLGRGITQETQYF. The CDR3 DNA reads TGTGCTAGCAGCTTAGGTCGGGGGATCACCCAAGAGACCCAGTACTTC. Combining the CDR3 with reference TRBV7-7 and TRBJ2-5 gives the whole variable domain GAGVSQSPRYKVTKRGQDVTLRCDPISSHATLYWYQQALGQGPEFLTYFNYEAQPDKSGLPSDRFSAERPEGSISTLTIQRTEQRDSAMYRCASSLGRGITQETQYFGPGTRLLVL.

V usage is TRBV5-1 and J usage is TRBJ1-2; no clear D. The CDR3 is 13 amino acids. The V end lost 2 bases, the J end lost 1 base, and 6 bases lay between the germline ends. Germline values: CDR1 SGHRS, CDR2 YFSETQ. This CDR3 is CASSLVLNYGYTF. As DNA, the CDR3 is TGCGCCAGCAGCTTAGTACTTAACTATGGCTACACCTTC.

V gene TRBV19 combines with J gene TRBJ1-1; D is unresolved. Germline V lookup: CDR1 LNHDA, CDR2 SQIVND (reference sequence). The V end was cut by 0 bases, the J end by 5 bases, with 10 bases between. This CDR3 has 14 residues. For the CDR3, the DNA is TGTGCCAGTAGTATAGACCCTGCCGAGACTGAAGCTTTCTTT. Its translation: CASSIDPAETEAFF.

This rearrangement joins TRBV24-1 to TRBJ1-2; D not resolved. The germline CDR1 and CDR2 sequences are KGHDR and SFDVKD. The CDR3 contains 10 residues. With 7 bases removed from V and 6 bases from J, the gap between germline ends came to 5 bases. The CDR3 region is CATRQHGYTF. DNA of the CDR3: TGTGCCACCAGACAGCATGGCTACACCTTC.

This rearrangement joins TRBV18 to TRBJ1-1, with D perhaps matching TRBD1 (5 bases). This CDR3 has 14 amino acids. Germline CDR1 is KGHSH and CDR2 is LQKENI. V was clipped by 5 bases and J by 1 base, with 11 bases between them. This CDR3 reads CASSEKTGNTEAFF. The CDR3 DNA reads TGTGCCAGCTCAGAGAAAACAGGGAACACTGAAGCTTTCTTT.

The rearrangement links TRBV30 to TRBJ2-7, with a weak D call TRBD1 (6 bases). The CDR3 has 13 amino acids. Germline V gene lookup returns CDR1 GTSNPN and CDR2 SVGIG (reference sequence). Trimming took 2 bases from V and 5 from J, leaving 13 bases between them. CDR3 loop: CAWSLIGGHEQYF. The DNA for the CDR3 is TGTGCCTGGAGTCTAATTGGGGGCCACGAGCAGTACTTC. The full variable domain, completed using reference TRBV30 and TRBJ2-7, is SQTIHQWPATLVQPVGSPLSLECTVEGTSNPNLYWYRQAAGRGLQLLFYSVGIGQISSEVPQNLSASRPQDRQFILSSKKLLLSDSGFYLCAWSLIGGHEQYFGPGTRLTVT.

The V call is TRBV5-1, the J call TRBJ1-1; maybe TRBD1 (5 bases). The V end was cut by 0 bases, the J end by 1 base, with 10 bases between. The length of the CDR3 is 15 residues. The germline CDR1 and CDR2 sequences are SGHRS and YFSETQ. CDR3 in amino acids: CASSLAPQGNTEAFF. DNA of the CDR3: TGCGCCAGCAGCTTGGCACCTCAGGGGAACACTGAAGCTTTCTTT.

The V and J genes are TRBV9 and TRBJ1-1; no firm D call. The CDR3 sequence is 14 residues long. The ends were cut back, 1 base at V and 1 base at J, with 8 bases in the middle. Germline CDR1 SGDLS, CDR2 YYNGEE. The CDR3 region has the DNA TGTGCCAGCAGCGTAAGCAGTACGAACACTGAAGCTTTCTTT. This codes for CASSVSSTNTEAFF.

This clone was observed a handful of times. The V call is TRBV30, the J call TRBJ1-1; D is ambiguous. The V end lost 3 bases, the J end lost 3 bases, and 11 bases lay between the germline ends. In germline, CDR1 is GTSNPN, CDR2 SVGIG (reference sequence). The CDR3 is 13 residues long. The CDR3 sequence: CAWRQNSYTEAFF. DNA of the CDR3: TGTGCCTGGAGACAGAATAGTTACACTGAAGCTTTCTTT.

J is TRBJ1-5 and V is TRBV18; the D gene is possibly TRBD1 (5 bases). Trimming removed 5 bases at V and 0 bases at J, with 11 bases between. The CDR3 consists of 15 residues. Germline lookup yields CDR1 KGHSH and CDR2 LQKENI. As DNA, the CDR3 is TGTGCCAGCTCAACCGGACAATATAGCAATCAGCCCCAGCATTTT. Protein: CASSTGQYSNQPQHF.

This clone was found once. The genes are TRBV19 and TRBJ1-5, with TRBD1 as a possible D gene (6 bases). The ends were cut back, 7 bases at V and 1 base at J, with 8 bases in the middle. The CDR3 has 13 residues. Germline V gene lookup returns CDR1 LNHDA and CDR2 SQIVND (reference sequence). The CDR3 here is CASNGQSNQPQHF. CDR3 nucleotide sequence: TGTGCCAGTAACGGACAGAGCAATCAGCCCCAGCATTTT.

The CDR3 sequence is CASSSRDGSPADFYEQYF. CDR3 sequence (DNA): TGTGCCAGCTCCTCCCGGGACGGTAGCCCAGCGGATTTTTACGAGCAGTACTTC. The chain couples TRBV7-9 to TRBJ2-7; D tentatively fits TRBD1 or TRBD2 (5 bases each). This CDR3 has 18 residues. CDR1 is SEHNR and CDR2 is FQNEAQ in the germline V gene (reference sequence). V lost 8 bases and J 4 bases, leaving 30 bases between the germline ends.

The chain uses TRBV6-5 and TRBJ1-2, with D possibly being TRBD1 (6 bases). This CDR3 region has 13 residues. CDR1 and CDR2 (germline): MNHEY, SVGAGI. Trimming removed 4 bases at V and 6 bases at J, with 12 bases between. This CDR3 is CASSFRQGNGYTF. As DNA, the CDR3 is TGTGCCAGCAGTTTTAGGCAGGGGAATGGCTACACCTTC.

This clone was picked up a small number of times. V gene TRBV18 combines with J gene TRBJ2-7; D gene uncertain. Trimming took 0 bases from V and 7 from J, leaving 10 bases between them. The CDR3 loop spans 13 amino acids. Germline CDR1 is KGHSH and CDR2 is LQKENI. CDR3 in amino acids: CASSPPQVSEQYF. The CDR3 DNA follows: TGTGCCAGCTCACCACCACAAGTAAGTGAGCAGTACTTC.

The CDR3 region is CASSEWGQGKTKNIQYF. DNA for the CDR3: TGTGCCAGCAGTGAATGGGGACAGGGAAAAACCAAAAACATTCAGTACTTC. The genes are TRBV25-1 and TRBJ2-4, with TRBD1 matching 9 bases. CDR1 is MGHDK, CDR2 SYGVNS, per germline. CDR3 length equals 17 residues. J was trimmed by 2 bases and V by 1 base; bases with no gene match: 6.

This clone was counted only a few times. This rearrangement joins TRBV4-1 to TRBJ2-3; 7 bases agree with TRBD2. This CDR3 comprises 18 residues. V gave up 0 bases and J gave up 2 bases; unmatched junction bases: 11. Germline CDR1 is MGHRA and CDR2 is YSYEKL. The DNA of the CDR3 is TGCGCCAGCAGCCAAGATGGTCTGACTAGCCGAGCCACAGATACGCAGTATTTT. Residues: CASSQDGLTSRATDTQYF.